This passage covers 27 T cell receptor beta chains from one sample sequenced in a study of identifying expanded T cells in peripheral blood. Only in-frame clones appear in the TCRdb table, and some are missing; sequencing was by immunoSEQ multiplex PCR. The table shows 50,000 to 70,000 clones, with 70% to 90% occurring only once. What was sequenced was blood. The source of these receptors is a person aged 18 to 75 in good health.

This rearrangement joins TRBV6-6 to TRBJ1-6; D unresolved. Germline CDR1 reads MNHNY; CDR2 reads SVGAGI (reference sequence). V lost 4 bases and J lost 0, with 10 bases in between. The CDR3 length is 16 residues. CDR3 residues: CASSFPRDSYNSPLHF. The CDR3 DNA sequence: TGTGCCAGCAGTTTCCCCCGGGACTCCTATAATTCACCCCTCCACTTT.

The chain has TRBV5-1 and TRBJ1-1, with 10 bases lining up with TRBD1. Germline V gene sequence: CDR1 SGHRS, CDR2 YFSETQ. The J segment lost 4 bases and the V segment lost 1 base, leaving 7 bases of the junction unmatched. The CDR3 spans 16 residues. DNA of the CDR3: TGCGCCAGCAGCTTGCGACAGGGGGCTGGAGGCACTGAAGCTTTCTTT. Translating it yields CASSLRQGAGGTEAFF.

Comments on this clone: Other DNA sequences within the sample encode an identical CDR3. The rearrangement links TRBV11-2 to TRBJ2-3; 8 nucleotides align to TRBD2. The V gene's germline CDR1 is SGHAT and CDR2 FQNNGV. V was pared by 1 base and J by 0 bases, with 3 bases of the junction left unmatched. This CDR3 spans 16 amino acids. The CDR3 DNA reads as TGTGCCAGCAGCTTAGGGACTAGCAGTAGCACAGATACGCAGTATTTT. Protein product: CASSLGTSSSTDTQYF.

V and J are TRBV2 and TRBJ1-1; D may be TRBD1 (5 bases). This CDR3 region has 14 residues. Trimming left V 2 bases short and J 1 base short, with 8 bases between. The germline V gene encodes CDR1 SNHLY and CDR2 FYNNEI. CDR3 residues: CASSEMGTNTEAFF. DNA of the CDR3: TGTGCCAGCAGTGAAATGGGGACGAACACTGAAGCTTTCTTT.

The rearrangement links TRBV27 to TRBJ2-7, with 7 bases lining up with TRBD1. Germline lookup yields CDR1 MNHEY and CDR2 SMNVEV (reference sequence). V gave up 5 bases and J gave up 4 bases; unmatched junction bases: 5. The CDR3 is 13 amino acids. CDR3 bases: TGTGCCAGCAGTGCCCGACAGGGTTACGAGCAGTACTTC. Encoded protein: CASSARQGYEQYF.

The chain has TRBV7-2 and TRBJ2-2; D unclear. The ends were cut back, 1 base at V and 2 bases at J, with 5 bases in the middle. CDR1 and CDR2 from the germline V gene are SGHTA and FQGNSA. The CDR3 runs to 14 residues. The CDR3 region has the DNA TGTGCCAGCAGCTTAGGTATAAACACCGGGGAGCTGTTTTTT. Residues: CASSLGINTGELFF.

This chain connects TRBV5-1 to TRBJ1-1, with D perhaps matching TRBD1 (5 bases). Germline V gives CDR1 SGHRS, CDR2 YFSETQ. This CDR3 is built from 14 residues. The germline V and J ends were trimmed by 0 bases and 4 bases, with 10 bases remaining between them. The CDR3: CASSLAGFSTEAFF. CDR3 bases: TGCGCCAGCAGCTTGGCAGGGTTTAGCACTGAAGCTTTCTTT.

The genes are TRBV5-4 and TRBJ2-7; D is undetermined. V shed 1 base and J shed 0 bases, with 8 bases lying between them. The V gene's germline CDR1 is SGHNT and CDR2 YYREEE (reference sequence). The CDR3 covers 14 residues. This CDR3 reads CASSLWQSSYEQYF. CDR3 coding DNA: TGTGCCAGCAGCTTGTGGCAGAGCTCCTACGAGCAGTACTTC.

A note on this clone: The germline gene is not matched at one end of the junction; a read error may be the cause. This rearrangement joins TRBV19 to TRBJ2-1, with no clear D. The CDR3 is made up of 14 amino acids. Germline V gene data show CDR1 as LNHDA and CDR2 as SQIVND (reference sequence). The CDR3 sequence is CAISNLGFASEQFF. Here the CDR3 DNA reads TGTGCCATTAGTAACTTGGGGTTTGCGAGTGAGCAGTTCTTC.

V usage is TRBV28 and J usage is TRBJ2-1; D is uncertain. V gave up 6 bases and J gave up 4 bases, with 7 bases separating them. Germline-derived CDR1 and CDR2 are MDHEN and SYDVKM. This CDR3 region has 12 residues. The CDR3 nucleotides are TGTGCCAGCAGAGGTGGATACAATGAGCAGTTCTTC. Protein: CASRGGYNEQFF.

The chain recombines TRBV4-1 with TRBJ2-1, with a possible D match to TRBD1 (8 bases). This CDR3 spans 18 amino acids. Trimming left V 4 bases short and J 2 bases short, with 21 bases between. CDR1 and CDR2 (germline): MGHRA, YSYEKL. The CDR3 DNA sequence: TGCGCCAGCAGCCGCCTACCGACAGGGGAGGGAACCTACAATGAGCAGTTCTTC. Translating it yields CASSRLPTGEGTYNEQFF.

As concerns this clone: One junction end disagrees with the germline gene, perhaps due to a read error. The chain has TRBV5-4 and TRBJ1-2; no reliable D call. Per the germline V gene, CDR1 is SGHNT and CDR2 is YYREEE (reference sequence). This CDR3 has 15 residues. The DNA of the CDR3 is TGTGCCAGCAGATTGGGCAGTAGACTTAACTATGGCTACACCTTC. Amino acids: CASRLGSRLNYGYTF.

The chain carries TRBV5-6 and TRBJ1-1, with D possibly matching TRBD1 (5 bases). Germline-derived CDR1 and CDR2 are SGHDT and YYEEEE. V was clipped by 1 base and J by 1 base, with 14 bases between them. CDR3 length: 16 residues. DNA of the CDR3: TGTGCCAGCAGCTTGTCCTCCGACAGAAGGAACACTGAAGCTTTCTTT. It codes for CASSLSSDRRNTEAFF.

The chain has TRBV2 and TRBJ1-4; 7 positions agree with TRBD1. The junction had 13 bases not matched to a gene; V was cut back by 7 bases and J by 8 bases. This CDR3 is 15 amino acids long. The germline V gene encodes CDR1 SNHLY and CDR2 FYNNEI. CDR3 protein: CASNPSTGQTEKLFF. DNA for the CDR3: TGTGCCAGCAACCCATCGACAGGGCAGACGGAAAAACTGTTTTTT. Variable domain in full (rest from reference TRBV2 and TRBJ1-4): EPEVTQTPSHQVTQMGQEVILRCVPISNHLYFYWYRQILGQKVEFLVSFYNNEISEKSEIFDDQFSVERPDGSNFTLKIRSTKLEDSAMYFCASNPSTGQTEKLFFGSGTQLSVL.

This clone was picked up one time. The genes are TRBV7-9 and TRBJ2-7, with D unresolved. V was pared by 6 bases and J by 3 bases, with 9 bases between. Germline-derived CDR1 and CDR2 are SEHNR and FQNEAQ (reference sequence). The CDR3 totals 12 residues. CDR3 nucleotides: TGTGCCAGCAGTCAGAACATCTACGAGCAGTACTTC. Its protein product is CASSQNIYEQYF.

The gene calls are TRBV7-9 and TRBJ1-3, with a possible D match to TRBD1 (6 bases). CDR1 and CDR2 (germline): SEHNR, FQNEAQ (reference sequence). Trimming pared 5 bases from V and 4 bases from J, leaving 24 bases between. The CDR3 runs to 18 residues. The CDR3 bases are TGTGCCAGCAGCCGCGTCGGACAGTCTAAAGAAGGGGGAAACACCATATATTTT. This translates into CASSRVGQSKEGGNTIYF.

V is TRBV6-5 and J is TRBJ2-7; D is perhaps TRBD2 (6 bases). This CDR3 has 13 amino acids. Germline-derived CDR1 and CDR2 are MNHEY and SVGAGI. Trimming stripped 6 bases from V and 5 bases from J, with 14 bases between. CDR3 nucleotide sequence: TGTGCCAGCAGCCTCGCGGAGGGGAACGAGCAGTACTTC. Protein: CASSLAEGNEQYF.

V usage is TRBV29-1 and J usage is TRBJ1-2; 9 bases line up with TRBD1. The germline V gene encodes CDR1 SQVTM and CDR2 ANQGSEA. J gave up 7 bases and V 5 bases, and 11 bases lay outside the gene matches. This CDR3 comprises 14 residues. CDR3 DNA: TGCAGCGTTCTGGGGGGGACAGGGTTTTCTGGCTACACCTTC. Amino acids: CSVLGGTGFSGYTF.

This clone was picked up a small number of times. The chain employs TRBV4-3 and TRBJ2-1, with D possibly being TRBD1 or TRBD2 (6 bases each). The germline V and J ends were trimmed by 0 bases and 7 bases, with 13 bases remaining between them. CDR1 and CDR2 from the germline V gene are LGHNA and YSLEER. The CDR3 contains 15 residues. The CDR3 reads CASSQDRWGANEQFF. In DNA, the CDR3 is TGCGCCAGCAGCCAAGATCGTTGGGGGGCTAATGAGCAGTTCTTC.

The CDR3 sequence: CASSLTRDLGTDTQYF. The CDR3 DNA sequence: TGTGCCAGCAGCTTAACCCGGGACCTGGGAACAGATACGCAGTATTTT. This chain uses TRBV7-3 with TRBJ2-3; the D gene could be TRBD1 or TRBD2 (5 bases each). V gave up 0 bases and J gave up 3 bases, with 13 bases separating them. The CDR3 runs 16 residues. Per the germline V gene, CDR1 is SGHTA and CDR2 is FQGTGA. The variable domain in full, completed from reference TRBV7-3 and TRBJ2-3, reads GAGVSQTPSNKVTEKGKYVELRCDPISGHTALYWYRQSLGQGPEFLIYFQGTGAADDSGLPNDRFFAVRPEGSVSTLKIQRTERGDSAVYLCASSLTRDLGTDTQYFGPGTRLTVL.

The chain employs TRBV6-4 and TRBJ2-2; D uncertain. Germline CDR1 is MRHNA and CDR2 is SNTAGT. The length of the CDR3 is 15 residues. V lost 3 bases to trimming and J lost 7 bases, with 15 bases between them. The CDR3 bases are TGTGCCAGCAGTGAGGATTGGGGTAGAAGCGGGGAGCTGTTTTTT. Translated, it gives CASSEDWGRSGELFF.

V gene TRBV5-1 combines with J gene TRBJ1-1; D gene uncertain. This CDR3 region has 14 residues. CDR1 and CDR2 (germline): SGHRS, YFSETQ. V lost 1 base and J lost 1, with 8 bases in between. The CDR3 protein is CASSLRSPNTEAFF. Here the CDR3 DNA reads TGCGCCAGCAGCTTGCGTAGCCCGAACACTGAAGCTTTCTTT. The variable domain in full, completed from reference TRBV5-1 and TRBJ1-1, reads KAGVTQTPRYLIKTRGQQVTLSCSPISGHRSVSWYQQTPGQGLQFLFEYFSETQRNKGNFPGRFSGRQFSNSRSEMNVSTLELGDSALYLCASSLRSPNTEAFFGQGTRLTVV.

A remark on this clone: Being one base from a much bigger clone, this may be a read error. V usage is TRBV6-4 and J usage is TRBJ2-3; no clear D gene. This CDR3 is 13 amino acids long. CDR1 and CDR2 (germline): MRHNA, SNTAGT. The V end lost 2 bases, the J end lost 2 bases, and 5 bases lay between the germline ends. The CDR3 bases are TGTGCCAGCAGTGACGGGGACACAGATACGCAGTATTTT. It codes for CASSDGDTDTQYF.

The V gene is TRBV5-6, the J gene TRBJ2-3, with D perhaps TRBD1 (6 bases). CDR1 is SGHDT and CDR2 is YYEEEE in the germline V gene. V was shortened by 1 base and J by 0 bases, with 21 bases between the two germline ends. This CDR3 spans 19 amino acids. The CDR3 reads CASSLRAVQGRSSTDTQYF. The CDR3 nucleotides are TGTGCCAGCAGCTTGCGGGCGGTACAGGGTAGATCCAGCACAGATACGCAGTATTTT.

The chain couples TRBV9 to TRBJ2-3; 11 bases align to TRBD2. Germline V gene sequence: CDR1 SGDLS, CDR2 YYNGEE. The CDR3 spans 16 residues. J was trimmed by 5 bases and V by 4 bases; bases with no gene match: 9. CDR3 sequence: CASSPVTSGMGDTQYF. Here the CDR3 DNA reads TGTGCCAGCAGCCCAGTGACTAGCGGGATGGGAGATACGCAGTATTTT. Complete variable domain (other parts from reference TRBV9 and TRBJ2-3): DSGVTQTPKHLITATGQRVTLRCSPRSGDLSVYWYQQSLDQGLQFLIQYYNGEERAKGNILERFSAQQFPDLHSELNLSSLELGDSALYFCASSPVTSGMGDTQYFGPGTRLTVL.

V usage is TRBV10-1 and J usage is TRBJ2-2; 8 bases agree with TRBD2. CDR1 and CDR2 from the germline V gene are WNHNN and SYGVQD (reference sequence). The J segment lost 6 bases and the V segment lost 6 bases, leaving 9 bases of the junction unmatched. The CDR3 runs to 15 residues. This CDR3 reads CASRLSGKTPGELFF. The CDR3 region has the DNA TGCGCCAGCAGACTTAGCGGGAAGACACCCGGGGAGCTGTTTTTT.

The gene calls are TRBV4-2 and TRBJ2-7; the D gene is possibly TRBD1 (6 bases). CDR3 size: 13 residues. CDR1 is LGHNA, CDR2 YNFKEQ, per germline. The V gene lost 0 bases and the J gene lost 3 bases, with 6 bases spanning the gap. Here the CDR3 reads CASSQDRGYEQYF. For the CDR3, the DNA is TGTGCCAGCAGCCAAGACAGGGGCTACGAGCAGTACTTC.